At least ten counts were recorded for the clone carrying this T cell receptor (beta chain). Its antigen is currently unknown. The CDR3 length is 15 residues. The ends were cut back, 4 bases at V and 10 bases at J, with 17 bases in the middle. Germline CDR1 MDHEN, CDR2 SYDVKM. Clinical symptoms and serum thyroxine were used for diagnosis; TRAb, thyroid ultrasound and orbital computed tomography were also relied on. A volume of around 10 ml of fresh peripheral blood supplied the PBMCs. These data come from a study of Graves' ophthalmopathy and Graves' hyperthyroidism. Amplified TCR beta CDR3 regions were obtained using RNA transcripts as template. HTBI primers served in a first-round RT-PCR, which a second-round multiplex PCR followed. TCRdb ran MiXCR on the multiplex PCR reads and lists one entry per CDR3 protein. The sample records about 480,000 distinct CDR3 sequences, approximately 15% being singletons.

Findings and caveats of the study: It was with approximately 70% sensitivity and about 72% specificity that the model predicted ophthalmopathy progression.

The sequence was collected from a woman under 40 with Graves' ophthalmopathy. The sequenced material came from blood. The rearrangement joins TRBV28 to TRBJ1-6, with D uncertain. The DNA of the CDR3 is TGTGCCAGCAGTTGGGGAGAGTCGGGTAGATCACCCCTCCACTTT. Translating gives CASSWGESGRSPLHF.